This TCR beta chain comes out of a study of shared clonotypes between healthy human individuals. Sequencing was performed with immunoSEQ multiplex PCR; in TCRdb, only in-frame clones are kept and a portion is missing. The table includes about half a million clones, around 73% detected once. The CDR3 sequence is 13 residues long. V lost 5 bases to trimming and J lost 13 bases, with 20 bases between them. Germline V gene sequence: CDR1 MDHEN, CDR2 SYDVKM. Sequencing was carried out using PBMCs. V and J are TRBV28 and TRBJ1-2, with D uncertain. The receptor comes from a middle-aged woman in good health. Some clones in this sample may be carry-over from other donors' samples. The CDR3 coding sequence is TGTGCCAGCAGTCCACCAACTCCTATGGCTACCACCTTC. Translation: CASSPPTPMATTF.